Here is one TCR beta chain with its context. Its antigen remains unknown. TCRdb's copy holds only in-frame clones and misses some; the assay was immunoSEQ multiplex PCR. Here the sample spans 3,000 to 3,500 clones, about nine tenths being singletons. This CDR3 region has 15 residues. Germline V CDR1 and CDR2: LNHDA, SQIVND (reference sequence). J gave up 6 bases and V 4 bases, and 9 bases lay outside the gene matches. The sample belongs to a study of T cells in lung cancer brain metastases. Findings and caveats of the study: Preoperative corticosteroid effects on brain metastasis T cell infiltration were not controlled. Few clones were shared between paired lesions (mean Morisita around 0.2); most were lesion-specific.

Sequenced sample: tumor tissue from the primary lung tumor. The chain carries TRBV19 and TRBJ2-1; 7 nucleotides align to TRBD1. The TCR sequence derives from a man in his 70s with non-small cell lung cancer. CDR3 protein: CASSTGQYGGNEQFF. CDR3 coding DNA: TGTGCCAGTAGTACGGGACAGTACGGTGGCAATGAGCAGTTCTTC.